Listed below are T cell receptor beta chains from one sample, sequenced in a study of blood T cell repertoires in COVID-19. This table comes from immunoSEQ multiplex PCR, and its TCRdb copy is limited to in-frame clones, with some not included. The sample records roughly 200,000 clones, around 85% being singletons. The sequenced sample was peripheral blood. These receptors came from a woman in her sixties with acute or convalescent COVID-19. Each CDR3 is given with its conserved first and last residue. Each record gives: V gene, J gene, CDR3 protein.

v_call: TRBV5-5; j_call: TRBJ1-2; cdr3_aa: CASSLLQGANYGYTF
v_call: TRBV30; j_call: TRBJ1-2; cdr3_aa: CAWNLQGATGYTF
v_call: TRBV5-1; j_call: TRBJ1-2; cdr3_aa: CASSPGQGNYGYTF
v_call: TRBV27; j_call: TRBJ2-2; cdr3_aa: CASGGGLGSTGELFF
v_call: TRBV5-1; j_call: TRBJ2-5; cdr3_aa: CASSISTSEGETQYF
v_call: TRBV6-5; j_call: TRBJ2-3; cdr3_aa: CASSSRTFTDTQYF
v_call: TRBV6-5; j_call: TRBJ1-4; cdr3_aa: CASILSTNEKLFF
v_call: TRBV19; j_call: TRBJ2-2; cdr3_aa: CASMTPAINTGELFF
v_call: TRBV9; j_call: TRBJ1-1; cdr3_aa: CASSPSGGTNTEAFF
v_call: TRBV30; j_call: TRBJ1-5; cdr3_aa: CAWSSGQGNQPQHF
v_call: TRBV6-5; j_call: TRBJ1-5; cdr3_aa: CASSRSPNQPQHF
v_call: TRBV6-5; j_call: TRBJ1-2; cdr3_aa: CASSNSGQGSGYTF
v_call: TRBV2; j_call: TRBJ2-6; cdr3_aa: CASLWTDWPGANVLTF
v_call: TRBV24-1; j_call: TRBJ2-1; cdr3_aa: CATSDLLAGSYNEQFF
v_call: TRBV18; j_call: TRBJ2-2; cdr3_aa: CASSPGTVRAGELFF
v_call: TRBV11-1; j_call: TRBJ1-1; cdr3_aa: CASSLGGTVGTEAFF
v_call: TRBV12-3/TRBV12-4; j_call: TRBJ1-1; cdr3_aa: CASSSNWSGEAFF
v_call: TRBV10-3; j_call: TRBJ1-1; cdr3_aa: CAISQTGTEAFF
v_call: TRBV5-4; j_call: TRBJ2-7; cdr3_aa: CASSPGQGGYEQYF
v_call: TRBV20-1; j_call: TRBJ1-5; cdr3_aa: CSASGTGPVQPQHF
v_call: TRBV5-1; j_call: TRBJ2-5; cdr3_aa: CASSFAGGQETQYF
v_call: TRBV5-1; j_call: TRBJ2-3; cdr3_aa: CASRLAGFTDTQYF
v_call: TRBV6-5; j_call: TRBJ1-2; cdr3_aa: CASTRDRERGYTF
v_call: TRBV5-4; j_call: TRBJ1-1; cdr3_aa: CASSVAYRGRGTEAFF
v_call: TRBV5-1; j_call: TRBJ2-3; cdr3_aa: CASSFAAGGPDTQYF
v_call: TRBV7-9; j_call: TRBJ1-4; cdr3_aa: CASSPGGEEKLFF
v_call: TRBV2; j_call: TRBJ1-2; cdr3_aa: CASSDWGFDGYTF
v_call: TRBV9; j_call: TRBJ2-5; cdr3_aa: CASSVQGREETQYF
v_call: TRBV6-1; j_call: TRBJ1-6; cdr3_aa: CASSEITGGHHSPLHF
v_call: TRBV7-9; j_call: TRBJ1-5; cdr3_aa: CASSSGWGNQPQHF
v_call: TRBV7-2; j_call: TRBJ2-1; cdr3_aa: CASSRREGMFYEQFF
v_call: TRBV5-1; j_call: TRBJ2-5; cdr3_aa: CASSLGVNLLVRETQYF
v_call: TRBV5-4; j_call: TRBJ1-6; cdr3_aa: CASSLARDNSPLHF
v_call: TRBV25-1; j_call: TRBJ2-5; cdr3_aa: CASSEAEKVRLKETQYF
v_call: TRBV18; j_call: TRBJ1-3; cdr3_aa: CASSPESGTTAPVYF
v_call: TRBV7-3; j_call: TRBJ1-1; cdr3_aa: CASSFPGSEAFF
v_call: TRBV9; j_call: TRBJ1-5; cdr3_aa: CASSVAYRGGARNQPQHF
v_call: TRBV6-5; j_call: TRBJ2-3; cdr3_aa: CASSLSGTTDTQYF
v_call: TRBV3-1/TRBV3-2; j_call: TRBJ1-1; cdr3_aa: CASSPDPQGNTEAFF
v_call: TRBV6-6; j_call: TRBJ1-2; cdr3_aa: CASSPDNPWGYTF
v_call: TRBV10-3; j_call: TRBJ1-2; cdr3_aa: CAINPGQDYGYTF
v_call: TRBV6-5; j_call: TRBJ1-5; cdr3_aa: CASRWVGGQPQHF
v_call: TRBV7-8; j_call: TRBJ2-4; cdr3_aa: CASSRPDLGGIQYF
v_call: TRBV7-9; j_call: TRBJ2-5; cdr3_aa: CASSYTETQYF
v_call: TRBV27; j_call: TRBJ2-2; cdr3_aa: CASRVAGGGTGELFF
v_call: TRBV6-5; j_call: TRBJ2-1; cdr3_aa: CASKGGPSYNEQFF
v_call: TRBV18; j_call: TRBJ1-6; cdr3_aa: CASSAGTGGSPLHF
v_call: TRBV10-3; j_call: TRBJ1-2; cdr3_aa: CATAGQDYGYTF
v_call: TRBV29-1; j_call: TRBJ1-5; cdr3_aa: CSVVSSSNQPQHF
v_call: TRBV10-3; j_call: TRBJ2-2; cdr3_aa: CAISGSSGTNTGELFF
v_call: TRBV28; j_call: TRBJ2-7; cdr3_aa: CASSPPGLAGDYEQYF
v_call: TRBV30; j_call: TRBJ2-5; cdr3_aa: CAWSAGGAGEQETQYF
v_call: TRBV5-6; j_call: TRBJ2-3; cdr3_aa: CASSTRLAGGPRDTQYF
v_call: TRBV5-1; j_call: TRBJ1-6; cdr3_aa: CASSLATGDGNSPLHF
v_call: TRBV28; j_call: TRBJ1-1; cdr3_aa: CASSLPTGLNTEAFF